This T cell receptor (beta chain) was captured in a study of CD8+CD57+ T cells in acquired aplastic anemia. Overall study: Sorted CD4+ and CD8+ cells gave an average of around 3.3 ug of DNA.

TCR beta VDJ combinations and CDR3 sequences were profiled from genomic DNA. From the reads, TCRdb called clonotypes with MiXCR, one entry per CDR3 protein. The sample shows 200,000 or so distinct CDR3 sequences, about 64% of them seen only once. Study outcomes and limitations: Patients and controls shared roughly 30 CD8+ CDR3 sequences, which appeared highly expressed in patients and within their immunodominant clones.

A note on this clonotype: The antigen is unknown.

CDR1 DFQATT and CDR2 SNEGSKA come from the germline V gene (reference sequence). V lost 0 bases, J lost 9 bases, and 9 bases lay in between. This CDR3 spans 13 amino acids. The chain recombines TRBV20-1 with TRBJ1-6; D may be TRBD1 (6 bases). This clonotype was sampled from a human donor with severe aplastic anemia or a healthy control (not recorded which). Sample: sorted CD4+, CD8+, or CD8+CD57+ T cells (not recorded which) from PBMCs. CDR3 in amino acids: CSARETGFSPLHF. DNA for the CDR3: TGCAGTGCTAGAGAAACAGGGTTTTCACCCCTCCACTTT.